What follows are 16 T cell receptor beta chains derived from one specimen sequenced in a study of beta chain features in type 1 diabetes. The authors reverse transcribed all of the isolated RNA, so sequencing captured expressed TCRB transcripts. The method was immunoSEQ multiplex PCR; TCRdb's version includes in-frame clones alone and lacks a portion of them. The sample has under 300,000 clones, approximately 8.1% seen once. The source material was central memory CD4+ T cells from blood. The receptor source for this set is a woman between 18 and 30 years old in good health.

This clone was detected a few times. The V call is TRBV25-1, the J call TRBJ1-2; D uncertain. Germline CDR1 MGHDK, CDR2 SYGVNS. V shed 4 bases and J shed 1 base, with 7 bases lying between them. The CDR3 totals 13 residues. The CDR3 DNA reads TGTGCCAGCAGTGGGAACAGTAACTATGGCTACACCTTC. It specifies CASSGNSNYGYTF.

The V and J genes are TRBV11-3 and TRBJ1-1; TRBD1 aligns across 8 bases. The V gene end was trimmed by 7 bases and the J gene end by 3 bases; junction bases not matched to a gene: 10. The germline CDR1 and CDR2 sequences are SGHNT and YENEEA. This CDR3 has 15 residues. For the CDR3, the DNA is TGTGCCAGCACCGACCCAGGACAGGGCTACACTGAAGCTTTCTTT. Residues: CASTDPGQGYTEAFF.

V is TRBV5-4 and J is TRBJ2-5; D assignment may be TRBD1 or TRBD2 (5 bases each). Germline V lookup: CDR1 SGHNT, CDR2 YYREEE (reference sequence). Trimming pared 4 bases from V and 0 bases from J, leaving 16 bases between. The CDR3 contains 16 residues. The CDR3 DNA follows: TGTGCCAGCAGCCGGGACGGACGGAAGTACCAAGAGACCCAGTACTTC. This sequence encodes CASSRDGRKYQETQYF.

The chain couples TRBV7-2 to TRBJ2-3; the match to TRBD2 covers 9 bases. The CDR3 is 15 amino acids. J was trimmed by 1 base and V by 4 bases; bases with no gene match: 3. CDR1 is SGHTA, CDR2 FQGNSA, per germline. The CDR3 reads CASSYLAGGTDTQYF. The CDR3 DNA reads TGTGCCAGCAGCTACTTAGCGGGAGGCACAGATACGCAGTATTTT. Full variable domain (missing parts from reference TRBV7-2 and TRBJ2-3): GAGVSQSPSNKVTEKGKDVELRCDPISGHTALYWYRQSLGQGLEFLIYFQGNSAPDKSGLPSDRFSAERTGGSVSTLTIQRTQQEDSAVYLCASSYLAGGTDTQYFGPGTRLTVL.

The table lists this clone with a few counts. J is TRBJ2-1 and V is TRBV7-3, with D unresolved. Germline V gene lookup returns CDR1 SGHTA and CDR2 FQGTGA. V lost 1 base and J 2 bases, leaving 12 bases between the germline ends. This CDR3 has 16 residues. The CDR3 loop reads CASSLSSAGTYNEQFF. The CDR3, as DNA: TGTGCCAGCAGCTTAAGCTCAGCAGGCACCTACAATGAGCAGTTCTTC.

This clone was found many times. This rearrangement joins TRBV7-2 to TRBJ2-7; D is perhaps TRBD1 or TRBD2 (5 bases each). V lost 2 bases to trimming and J lost 3 bases, with 17 bases between them. Germline V gene lookup returns CDR1 SGHTA and CDR2 FQGNSA. There are 16 residues in the CDR3. The CDR3 coding sequence is TGTGCCAGCAGCTTACTAAGCCAGAGGGGCCGCTACGAGCAGTACTTC. Translated: CASSLLSQRGRYEQYF.

This clone was seen more than once but under ten times. V is TRBV5-1 and J is TRBJ2-3, with 9 bases lining up with TRBD2. The ends lost 6 bases at V and 5 bases at J; junction bases unmatched: 10. The CDR3 totals 15 residues. Germline-derived CDR1 and CDR2 are SGHRS and YFSETQ. The CDR3, as DNA: TGCGCCAGCATAGATGCGGGGGGGCCCGGAGATACGCAGTATTTT. Translated: CASIDAGGPGDTQYF.

V and J are TRBV4-1 and TRBJ2-2; D call uncertain. CDR1 is MGHRA, CDR2 YSYEKL, per germline. Trimming cost V 0 bases and J 3 bases, with 5 bases left between them. This CDR3 has 14 residues. The CDR3 coding sequence is TGCGCCAGCAGCCAAGAAGGCCACACCGGGGAGCTGTTTTTT. Its translation is CASSQEGHTGELFF.

The sample holds many counts of this clone. J is TRBJ2-1 and V is TRBV10-3; D is undetermined. Trimming took off 8 bases at V and 0 bases at J, with 11 bases between the two ends. Germline values: CDR1 ENHRY, CDR2 SYGVKD. The CDR3 has 14 residues. The CDR3 DNA is TGTGCCATCTGGGTGGGAAACTCCTACAATGAGCAGTTCTTC. Translation gives CAIWVGNSYNEQFF.

This clone turned up a few times. Other DNA sequences in this specimen translate into the identical CDR3. The chain carries TRBV19 and TRBJ1-5, with D uncertain. The germline CDR1 and CDR2 sequences are LNHDA and SQIVND (reference sequence). V was shortened by 3 bases and J by 3 bases, with 9 bases between the two germline ends. The CDR3 length is 14 residues. The CDR3 DNA is TGTGCCAGTAGTATGAGTGGGAACAATCAGCCCCAGCATTTT. Amino acid sequence: CASSMSGNNQPQHF.

This clone was seen at least ten times. The CDR3 spells CASSLSGTSGGPDTQYF. The CDR3 DNA reads as TGTGCCAGCAGCTTGTCCGGGACTAGCGGGGGGCCAGATACGCAGTATTTT. The V call is TRBV7-9, the J call TRBJ2-3; TRBD2 matches at 15 bases. Trimming took 3 bases from V and 4 from J; bases not matched to a gene: 5. Germline V gives CDR1 SEHNR, CDR2 FQNEAQ (reference sequence). CDR3 length equals 17 residues. Variable domain in full (rest from reference TRBV7-9 and TRBJ2-3): DTGVSQNPRHKITKRGQNVTFRCDPISEHNRLYWYRQTLGQGPEFLTYFQNEAQLEKSRLLSDRFSAERPKGSFSTLEIQRTEQGDSAMYLCASSLSGTSGGPDTQYFGPGTRLTVL.

This clone was detected only a few times. In the same sample, other DNA sequences code for this CDR3. The gene calls are TRBV7-6 and TRBJ2-5, with unresolved D. The V gene lost 1 base and the J gene lost 5 bases, with 5 bases spanning the gap. Looked up from germline, CDR1 is SGHVS and CDR2 is FNYEAQ. This CDR3 spans 12 amino acids. CDR3 nucleotides: TGTGCCAGCAGCTTAGGGCGTGAGACCCAGTACTTC. Residues: CASSLGRETQYF.

V and J are TRBV27 and TRBJ2-1, with D perhaps given as TRBD1 or TRBD2 (6 bases each). Germline lookup yields CDR1 MNHEY and CDR2 SMNVEV (reference sequence). The ends were cut back, 3 bases at V and 9 bases at J, with 21 bases in the middle. This CDR3 is 16 amino acids long. The CDR3 nucleotides read TGTGCCAGCAGTTTCCAACCTCCAGGGGCCGGGGGTGAGCAGTTCTTC. As protein: CASSFQPPGAGGEQFF.

This clone was recorded at least ten times. V and J are TRBV9 and TRBJ2-1; weak D call: TRBD2 (6 bases). The CDR3 sequence is 17 residues long. With 4 bases removed from V and 5 bases from J, the gap between germline ends came to 22 bases. Germline V gives CDR1 SGDLS, CDR2 YYNGEE. CDR3 loop: CASSPTTAGSGNNEQFF. DNA for the CDR3: TGTGCCAGCAGCCCCACCACGGCGGGTAGCGGAAACAATGAGCAGTTCTTC. Variable domain in full (rest from reference TRBV9 and TRBJ2-1): DSGVTQTPKHLITATGQRVTLRCSPRSGDLSVYWYQQSLDQGLQFLIQYYNGEERAKGNILERFSAQQFPDLHSELNLSSLELGDSALYFCASSPTTAGSGNNEQFFGPGTRLTVL.

The V call is TRBV9, the J call TRBJ2-3; 11 nucleotides align to TRBD2. The CDR3 is 16 amino acids. V was pared by 4 bases and J by 7 bases, with 11 bases of the junction left unmatched. Germline CDR1 is SGDLS and CDR2 is YYNGEE. This CDR3 reads CASSQSGTSGAHTQYF. In nucleotides, the CDR3 is TGTGCCAGCAGCCAATCCGGGACTAGCGGCGCACATACGCAGTATTTT.

This clone has just a few counts. The chain recombines TRBV29-1 with TRBJ2-1, with D perhaps matching TRBD1 (6 bases). This CDR3 comprises 14 residues. V was shortened by 7 bases and J by 5 bases, with 18 bases between the two germline ends. Germline V gene lookup returns CDR1 SQVTM and CDR2 ANQGSEA. The CDR3 is CSADRLPENNEQFF. CDR3 bases: TGCAGCGCTGACAGGCTCCCGGAGAACAATGAGCAGTTCTTC.